This T cell receptor (beta chain) originates from a study of brain T cells in children with intractable seizures (dated by TCRdb to 2020 to 2023). Background on the whole study: Resected brain tissue from about 50 pediatric epilepsy surgery cases was first screened for immune gene transcripts using a NanoString immunology panel. Most of the 12 selected surgery cases also had pre-surgery blood sequenced, which left four cases with brain tissue only.

The immunoSEQ assay was applied to genomic DNA to generate the TCR beta chain sequences. In the paper's pipeline: CDR3 sequences not starting with the conserved framework cysteine at position 104 were manually removed. Clonality was calculated as one minus the normalized Shannon's Diversity Index, with values ranging from 0 (maximal diversity) to 1 (oligoclonal). Chi-squared comparison-of-proportions tests were used to check whether the frequency of the same CDR3 differed between samples, for example brain versus blood. Public clonotypes were found by searching immuneACCESS, and the VDJdb browser was used to assess similarity to known antiviral clonotypes. TCRdb holds this immuneACCESS table with in-frame rearrangements only. Some clones are missing; in checked studies, unresolved V genes explain under half, and the rest has no known cause. D and trimming come from the DNA, and the V and J calls and clone size come from that table. Within this sample are about 76,000 clones, with approximately 94% of them counted one time only. The ten most abundant clones make up around 1.6% of the sample.

Results the study describes overall, beyond this receptor: The patients' HCMV serostatus was not known, and viral specificity was inferred solely from CDR3 sequence similarity. Because sequencing depth differed between pre- and post-surgery blood, the absence of clones from the pre-surgery sample may reflect undersampling.

Explained via the paper, the time point label denotes: resected brain tissue, or blood drawn just prior to surgery. Surgery cases with the highest brain T cell transcript signatures were selected for TCR beta chain sequencing of brain tissue and, where available, blood. Patients had been treated with at least one anti-epileptic drug before surgery. TCR-sequenced patients were children with drug-resistant epilepsy due to tuberous sclerosis complex, focal cortical dysplasia, Rasmussen encephalitis or hemimegalencephaly. Bulk genomic DNA was extracted from unsorted brain tissue and whole blood with the Monarch genomic DNA purification kit. A remark on this clone: Which antigen it targets is not known. Base quality data are lacking; no much larger clone is found one base away.

According to the germline V gene, CDR1 reads SGHAT and CDR2 reads FQNNGV. The trim is 0 bases for V and 4 bases for J, with a gap of 22 bases between the germline ends. Measured from the cysteine to the phenylalanine, the CDR3 is 19 residues long. CDR3 DNA is the only sequence kept; it has 57 bases, read in frame from the first base. The V and J segments used are TRBV11-2 and TRBJ2-1, with the D assignment possibly TRBD1 or TRBD2, given 5 matching bases for each. The source of this sequence is a boy under two years old with tuberous sclerosis and intractable seizures. The sample consisted of peripheral blood, taken at surgery. At the DNA level, the sequence is TGTGCCAGCAGCTTAGATGGGGACGGTCTATATGGAGGTTACAATGAGCAGTTCTTC. The resulting protein is CASSLDGDGLYGGYNEQFF.